The source of this TCR beta chain is a study of molecular identifiers for immune sequencing clone quantification. This clonotype showed up many times. V gave up 9 bases and J gave up 2 bases; unmatched junction bases: 7. The CDR3 extends over 15 amino acids. Germline V lookup: CDR1 KGHDR, CDR2 SFDVKD. TCRdb redid the calling of the PCR reads with MiXCR, one entry per CDR3 protein. The sample lists about 100,000 distinct CDR3 sequences, roughly a fifth occurring once. The V gene is TRBV24-1, the J gene TRBJ2-3; 10 positions match TRBD2. This TCR derives from a human donor in good health. Some libraries in this study had Jurkat cell RNA spiked in. The sequenced sample was naive CD8+ T cells from blood, with Jurkat cell RNA spiked in. Subset denoted: FACS-sorted CD8+CD4-CCR7+CD45RA+ naive T cells. This chain's CDR3 is CATRTGTSDTDTQYF. DNA of the CDR3: TGTGCCACCCGAACCGGGACTAGCGACACAGATACGCAGTATTTT.